This T cell receptor beta chain was sequenced in a study of T cell responses to AZD1222 COVID-19 vaccine. Researchers grouped second doses given at about 4 or about 12 weeks into one pool. For this clone: What it binds is not known.

Findings of the study overall: Seropositive status at baseline applied to only 5 or 6 AZD1222 recipients.

Clones were sequenced by immunoSEQ multiplex PCR, and TCRdb holds only the in-frame ones, with some missing. The table records tens of thousands of clones, under 95% of them present only once. Germline loops: CDR1 LNHDA, CDR2 SQIVND (reference sequence). The CDR3 has 14 amino acids. V lost 6 bases to trimming and J lost 8 bases, with 16 bases between them. This TCR was recovered from an adult who received the AZD1222 COVID-19 vaccine. The rearrangement uses TRBV19 and TRBJ1-4, with D maybe TRBD1 (6 bases). This material consisted of peripheral blood, taken 28 days after the second AZD1222 dose. The CDR3 sequence is CASRTQGGEEKLFF. The CDR3 DNA follows: TGTGCCAGTAGGACACAGGGAGGAGAAGAAAAACTGTTTTTT.